The text below deals with one TCR beta chain. The antigen is not known. The sample originates from a study of cytomegalovirus exposure and HLA in healthy donors. Trimming left V 4 bases short and J 8 bases short, with 18 bases between. CDR1 and CDR2 (germline): SGHDN, FVKESK. The CDR3 loop spans 15 amino acids. Study-wide results and caveats: Across donors, most TCRs were seen rarely, yet some public ones were widespread. A previous analysis found most TCR beta V segments productive roughly 87% or roughly 30% of the time. An analysis that was carried out later associated 15,000 to 20,000 TCR beta sequences with HLA alleles at 0.05 false discovery rate.

Nominally healthy donors provided the samples, though records likely missed some immune exposures. PCR was performed using 60 Vbeta and 13 Jbeta primers. Data came from immunoSEQ multiplex PCR; TCRdb stores just in-frame clones and leaves some out. The sample includes about 150,000 clones, roughly 67% of them seen just once. The chain employs TRBV14 and TRBJ2-1, with a possible D match to TRBD1 (5 bases). Sequencing input: PBMCs. This sequence was found in a woman between 18 and 29 years old in good health and CMV-seropositive. The DNA for the CDR3 is TGTGCCAGCAGCCTGGGGAAGGGGATAAACTATGAGCAGTTCTTC. It specifies CASSLGKGINYEQFF. Together with reference TRBV14 and TRBJ2-1, the CDR3 gives the full variable domain: EAGVTQFPSHSVIEKGQTVTLRCDPISGHDNLYWYRRVMGKEIKFLLHFVKESKQDESGMPNNRFLAERTGGTYSTLKVQPAELEDSGVYFCASSLGKGINYEQFFGPGTRLTVL.